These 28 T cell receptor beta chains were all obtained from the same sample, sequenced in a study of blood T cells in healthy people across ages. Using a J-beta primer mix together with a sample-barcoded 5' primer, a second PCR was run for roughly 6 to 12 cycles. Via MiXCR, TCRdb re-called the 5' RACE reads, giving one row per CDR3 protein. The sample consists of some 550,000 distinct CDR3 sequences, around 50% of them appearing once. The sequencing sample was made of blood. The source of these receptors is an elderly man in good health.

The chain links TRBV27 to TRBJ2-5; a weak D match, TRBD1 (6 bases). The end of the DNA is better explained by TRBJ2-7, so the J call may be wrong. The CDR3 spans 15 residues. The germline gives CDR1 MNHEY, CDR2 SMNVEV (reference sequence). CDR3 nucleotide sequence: TGTGCCAGCAGTTCCCCGGACAGCTTCTCCTACGAGCAGTACTTC. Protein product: CASSSPDSFSYEQYF.

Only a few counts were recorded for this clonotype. The CDR3, as DNA: TGTGCCAGCAGTTTTCCGGGACGGACTGACACCGGGGAGCTGTTTTTT. Protein product: CASSFPGRTDTGELFF. The chain links TRBV6-6 to TRBJ2-2; D assignment may be TRBD1 or TRBD2 (5 bases each). This CDR3 region has 16 residues. Deletions cut 4 bases from V and 3 bases from J, with 15 bases between. Germline loops: CDR1 MNHNY, CDR2 SVGAGI (reference sequence).

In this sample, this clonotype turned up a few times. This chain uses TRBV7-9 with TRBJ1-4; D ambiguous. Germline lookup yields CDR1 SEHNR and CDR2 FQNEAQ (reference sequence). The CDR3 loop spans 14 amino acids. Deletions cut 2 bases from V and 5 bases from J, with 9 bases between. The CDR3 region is CASSLRGRNEKLFF. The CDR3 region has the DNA TGTGCCAGCAGCTTAAGAGGGAGGAATGAAAAACTGTTTTTT.

CDR3: CASSFQELISYNEQFF. CDR3 nucleotides: TGCGCCAGCAGCTTTCAGGAGCTTATCTCCTACAATGAGCAGTTCTTC. The J gene is TRBJ2-1, the V gene TRBV5-1; no reliable D call. Trimming pared 2 bases from V and 0 bases from J, leaving 12 bases between. The CDR3 loop spans 16 amino acids. From germline, CDR1 is SGHRS and CDR2 YFSETQ.

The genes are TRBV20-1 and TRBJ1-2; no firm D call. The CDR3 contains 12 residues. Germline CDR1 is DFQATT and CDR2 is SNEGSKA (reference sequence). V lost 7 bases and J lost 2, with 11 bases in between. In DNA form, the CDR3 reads TGCAGTGGGATGGAACCCAACTATGGCTACACCTTC. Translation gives CSGMEPNYGYTF.

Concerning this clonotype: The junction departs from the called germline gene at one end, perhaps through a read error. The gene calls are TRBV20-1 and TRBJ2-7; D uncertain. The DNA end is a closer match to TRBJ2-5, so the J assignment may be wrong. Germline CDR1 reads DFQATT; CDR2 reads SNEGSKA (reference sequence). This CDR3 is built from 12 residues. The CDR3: CSVVGLQKTQYF. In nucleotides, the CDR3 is TGCAGTGTCGTCGGGCTCCAAAAGACCCAGTACTTC.

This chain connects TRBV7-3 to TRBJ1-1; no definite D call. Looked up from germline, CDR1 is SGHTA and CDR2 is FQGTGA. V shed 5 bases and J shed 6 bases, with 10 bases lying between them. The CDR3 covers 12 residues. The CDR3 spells CASSQGRSEAFF. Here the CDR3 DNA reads TGTGCCAGCAGCCAAGGGAGGTCTGAAGCTTTCTTT.

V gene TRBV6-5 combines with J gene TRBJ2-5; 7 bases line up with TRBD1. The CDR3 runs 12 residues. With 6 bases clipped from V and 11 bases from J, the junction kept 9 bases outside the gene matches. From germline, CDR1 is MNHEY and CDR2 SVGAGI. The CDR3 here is CASSRQGEEQYF. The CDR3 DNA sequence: TGTGCCAGCAGCCGACAGGGCGAGGAGCAGTACTTC.

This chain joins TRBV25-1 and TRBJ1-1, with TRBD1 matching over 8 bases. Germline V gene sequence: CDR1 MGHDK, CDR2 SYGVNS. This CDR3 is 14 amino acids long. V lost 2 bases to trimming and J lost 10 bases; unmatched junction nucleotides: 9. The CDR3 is CASSELGQGGRAFF. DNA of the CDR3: TGTGCCAGCAGTGAACTCGGACAGGGAGGGAGAGCTTTCTTT.

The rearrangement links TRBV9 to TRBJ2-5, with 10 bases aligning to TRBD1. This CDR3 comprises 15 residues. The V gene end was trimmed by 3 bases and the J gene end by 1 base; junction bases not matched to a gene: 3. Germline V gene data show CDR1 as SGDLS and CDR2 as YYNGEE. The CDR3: CASSDRDRGQETQYF. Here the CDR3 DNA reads TGTGCCAGCAGCGACCGGGACAGGGGCCAAGAGACCCAGTACTTC. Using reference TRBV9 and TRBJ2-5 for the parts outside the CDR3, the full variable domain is DSGVTQTPKHLITATGQRVTLRCSPRSGDLSVYWYQQSLDQGLQFLIQYYNGEERAKGNILERFSAQQFPDLHSELNLSSLELGDSALYFCASSDRDRGQETQYFGPGTRLLVL.

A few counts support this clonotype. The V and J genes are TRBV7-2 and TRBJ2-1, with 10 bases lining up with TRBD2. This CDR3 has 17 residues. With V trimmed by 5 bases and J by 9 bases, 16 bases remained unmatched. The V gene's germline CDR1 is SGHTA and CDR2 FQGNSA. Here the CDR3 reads CASSLQPGLAPEGEQFF. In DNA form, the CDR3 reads TGTGCCAGCAGCCTACAACCGGGACTAGCGCCAGAAGGTGAGCAGTTCTTC.

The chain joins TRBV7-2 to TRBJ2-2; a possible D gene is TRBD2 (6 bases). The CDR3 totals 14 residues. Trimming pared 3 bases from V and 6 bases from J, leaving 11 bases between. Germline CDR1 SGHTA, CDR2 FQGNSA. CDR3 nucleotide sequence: TGTGCCAGCAGCTTGCGGGGAGGATCCGGGGAGCTGTTTTTT. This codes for CASSLRGGSGELFF.

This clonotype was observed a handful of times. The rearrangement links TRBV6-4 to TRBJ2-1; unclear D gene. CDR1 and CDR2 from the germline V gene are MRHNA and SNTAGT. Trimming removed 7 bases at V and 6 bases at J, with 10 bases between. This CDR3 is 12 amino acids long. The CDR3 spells CASKSSSNEQFF. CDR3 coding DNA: TGTGCCAGCAAAAGTTCCAGCAATGAGCAGTTCTTC.

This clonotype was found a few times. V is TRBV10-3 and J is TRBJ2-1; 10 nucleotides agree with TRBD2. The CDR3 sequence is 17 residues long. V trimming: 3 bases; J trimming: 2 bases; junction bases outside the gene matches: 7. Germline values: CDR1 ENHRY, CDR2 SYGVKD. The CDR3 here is CAISDASGRAPYNEQFF. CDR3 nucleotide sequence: TGTGCCATCAGTGATGCCAGCGGGAGGGCTCCCTACAATGAGCAGTTCTTC.

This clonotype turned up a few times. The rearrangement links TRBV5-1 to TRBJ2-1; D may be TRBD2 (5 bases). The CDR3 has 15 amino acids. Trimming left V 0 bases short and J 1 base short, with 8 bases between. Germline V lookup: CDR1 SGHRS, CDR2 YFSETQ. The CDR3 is CASSLGLKSYNEQFF. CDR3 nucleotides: TGCGCCAGCAGCTTGGGACTAAAATCCTACAATGAGCAGTTCTTC.

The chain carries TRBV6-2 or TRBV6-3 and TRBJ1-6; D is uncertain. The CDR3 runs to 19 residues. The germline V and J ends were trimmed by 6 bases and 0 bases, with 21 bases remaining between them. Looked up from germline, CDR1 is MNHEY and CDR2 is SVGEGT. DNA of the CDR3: TGTGCCAGCAGAAACCAGACGCCGCCGACGGGCTCCTATAATTCACCCCTCCACTTT. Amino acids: CASRNQTPPTGSYNSPLHF.

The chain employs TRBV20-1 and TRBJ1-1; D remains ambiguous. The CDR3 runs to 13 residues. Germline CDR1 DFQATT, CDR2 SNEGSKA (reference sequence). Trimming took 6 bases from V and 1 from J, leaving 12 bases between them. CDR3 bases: TGCAGTGCCCGTCGACTGAGGAACACTGAAGCTTTCTTT. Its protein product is CSARRLRNTEAFF.

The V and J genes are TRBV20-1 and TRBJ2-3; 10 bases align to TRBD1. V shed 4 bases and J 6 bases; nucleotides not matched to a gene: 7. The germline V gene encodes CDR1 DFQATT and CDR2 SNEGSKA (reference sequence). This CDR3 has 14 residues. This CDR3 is CSAIDRGHLDTQYF. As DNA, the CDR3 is TGCAGTGCTATAGACAGGGGGCACCTGGATACGCAGTATTTT.

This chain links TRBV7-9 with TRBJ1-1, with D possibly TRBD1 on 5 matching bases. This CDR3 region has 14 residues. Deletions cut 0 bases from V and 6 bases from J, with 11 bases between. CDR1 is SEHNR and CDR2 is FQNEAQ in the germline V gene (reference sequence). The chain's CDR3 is CASSLAGKGAEAFF. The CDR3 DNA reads TGTGCCAGCAGCTTAGCGGGTAAAGGGGCTGAAGCTTTCTTT.

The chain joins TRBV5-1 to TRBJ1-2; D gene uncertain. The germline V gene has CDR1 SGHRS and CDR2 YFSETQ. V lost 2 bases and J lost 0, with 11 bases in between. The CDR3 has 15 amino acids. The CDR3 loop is CASSFGIQSNYGYTF. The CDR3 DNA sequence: TGCGCCAGCAGCTTTGGTATCCAGTCTAACTATGGCTACACCTTC.

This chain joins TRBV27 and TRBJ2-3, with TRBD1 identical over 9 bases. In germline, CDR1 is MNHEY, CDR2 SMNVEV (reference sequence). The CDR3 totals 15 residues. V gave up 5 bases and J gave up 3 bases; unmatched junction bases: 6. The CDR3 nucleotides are TGTGCCAGCAGTGGAGACAGGGGGTGGACAGATACGCAGTATTTT. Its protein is CASSGDRGWTDTQYF.

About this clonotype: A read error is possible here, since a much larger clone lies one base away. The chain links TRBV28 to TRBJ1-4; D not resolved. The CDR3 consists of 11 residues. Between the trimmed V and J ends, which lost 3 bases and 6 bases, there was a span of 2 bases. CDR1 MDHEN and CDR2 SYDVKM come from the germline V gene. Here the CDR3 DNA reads TGTGCCAGCAGTTTTTATGAAAAACTGTTTTTT. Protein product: CASSFYEKLFF.

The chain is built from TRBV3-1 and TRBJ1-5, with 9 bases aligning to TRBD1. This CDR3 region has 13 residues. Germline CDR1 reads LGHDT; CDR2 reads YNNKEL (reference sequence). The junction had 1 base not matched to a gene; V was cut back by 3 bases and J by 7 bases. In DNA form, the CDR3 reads TGTGCCAGCAGCCAGGGACAGGGACAGCCCCAGCATTTT. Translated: CASSQGQGQPQHF.

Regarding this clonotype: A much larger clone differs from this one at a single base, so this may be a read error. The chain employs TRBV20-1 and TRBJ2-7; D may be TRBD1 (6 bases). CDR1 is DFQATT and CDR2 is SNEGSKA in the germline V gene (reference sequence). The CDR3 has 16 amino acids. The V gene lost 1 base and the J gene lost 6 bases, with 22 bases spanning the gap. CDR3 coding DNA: TGCAGTGCTAGAGGAGTTCCCCAGGGGCGAGGGGGCGAGCAGTACTTC. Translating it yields CSARGVPQGRGGEQYF.

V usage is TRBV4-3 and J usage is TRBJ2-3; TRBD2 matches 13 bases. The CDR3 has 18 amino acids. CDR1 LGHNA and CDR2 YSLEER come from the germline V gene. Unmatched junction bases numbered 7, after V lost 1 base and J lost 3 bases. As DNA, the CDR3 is TGCGCCAGCAGCCAAGTCCCTGAACTAGCGGGGGGGACAGATACGCAGTATTTT. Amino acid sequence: CASSQVPELAGGTDTQYF.

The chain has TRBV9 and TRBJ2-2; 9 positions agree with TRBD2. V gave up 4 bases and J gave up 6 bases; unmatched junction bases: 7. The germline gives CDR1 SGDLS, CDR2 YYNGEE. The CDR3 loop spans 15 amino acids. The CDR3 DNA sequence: TGTGCCAGCAGCTACTGGAGCGGGAGGCCCGGGGAGCTGTTTTTT. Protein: CASSYWSGRPGELFF.

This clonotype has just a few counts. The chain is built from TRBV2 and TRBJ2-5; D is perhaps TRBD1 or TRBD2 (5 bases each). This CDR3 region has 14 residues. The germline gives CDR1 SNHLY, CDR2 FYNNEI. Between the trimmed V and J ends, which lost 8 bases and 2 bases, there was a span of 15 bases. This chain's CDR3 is CASWDGSSQETQYF. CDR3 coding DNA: TGTGCCAGCTGGGACGGCAGCTCGCAAGAGACCCAGTACTTC.

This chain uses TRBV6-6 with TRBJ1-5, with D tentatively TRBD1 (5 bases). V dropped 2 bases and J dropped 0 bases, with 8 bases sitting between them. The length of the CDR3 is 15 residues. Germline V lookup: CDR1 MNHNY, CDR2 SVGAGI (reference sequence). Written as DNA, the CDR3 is TGTGCCAGCAGTTACCCAGGGAGTAGCAATCAGCCCCAGCATTTT. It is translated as CASSYPGSSNQPQHF.